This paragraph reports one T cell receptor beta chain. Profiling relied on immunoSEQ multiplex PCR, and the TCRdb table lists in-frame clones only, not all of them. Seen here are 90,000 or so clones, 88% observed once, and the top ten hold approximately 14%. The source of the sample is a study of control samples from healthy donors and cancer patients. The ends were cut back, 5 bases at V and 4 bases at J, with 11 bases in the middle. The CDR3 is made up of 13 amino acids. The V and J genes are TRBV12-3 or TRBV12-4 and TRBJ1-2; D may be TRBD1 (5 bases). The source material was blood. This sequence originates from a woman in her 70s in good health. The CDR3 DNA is TGTGCCAGCAGTGACGGGACTATCTATGGCTACACCTTC. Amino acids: CASSDGTIYGYTF.